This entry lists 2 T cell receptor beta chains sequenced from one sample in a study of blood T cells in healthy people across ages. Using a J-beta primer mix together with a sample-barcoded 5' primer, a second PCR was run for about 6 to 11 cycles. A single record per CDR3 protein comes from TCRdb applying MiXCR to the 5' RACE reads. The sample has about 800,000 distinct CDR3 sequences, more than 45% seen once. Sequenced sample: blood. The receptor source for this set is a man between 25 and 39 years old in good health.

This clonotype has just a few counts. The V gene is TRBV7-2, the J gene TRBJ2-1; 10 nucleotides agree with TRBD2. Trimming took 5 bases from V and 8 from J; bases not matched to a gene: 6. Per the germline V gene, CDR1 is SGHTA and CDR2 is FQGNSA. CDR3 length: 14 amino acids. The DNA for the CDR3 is TGTGCCAGCAGCGCCCAGCGGGGGGGCTATGAGCAGTTCTTC. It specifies CASSAQRGGYEQFF.

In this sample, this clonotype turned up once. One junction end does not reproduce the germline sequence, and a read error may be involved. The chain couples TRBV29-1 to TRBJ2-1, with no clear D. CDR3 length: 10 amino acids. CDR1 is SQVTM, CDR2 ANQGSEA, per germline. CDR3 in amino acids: CSVEPHEQLF. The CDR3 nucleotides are TGCAGCGTTGAACCACATGAGCAGCTCTTC.